Listed below are T cell receptor beta chains from one sample, sequenced in a study of cytomegalovirus exposure and HLA in healthy donors. TCRdb's table, derived via immunoSEQ multiplex PCR, lists solely in-frame clones and lacks some. The sample holds around 100,000 clones. What was sequenced was PBMCs. The source is a man aged 40-50 years in good health and CMV-seropositive. Both conserved end residues are trimmed from each CDR3. Each record gives: V gene, J gene, CDR3 protein.

V gene: TRBV4-1
J gene: TRBJ1-1
CDR3 protein: ASSQGQGGTEAF

V gene: TRBV4-2
J gene: TRBJ1-1
CDR3 protein: ASSQEGQGVFTEAF

V gene: TRBV11-2
J gene: TRBJ2-7
CDR3 protein: ASSTKGGGGAYEQY

V gene: TRBV27
J gene: TRBJ1-5
CDR3 protein: ASSMTGAQPQH

V gene: TRBV7-2
J gene: NA
CDR3 protein: ASSLAHGGLSYEQY

V gene: TRBV5-4
J gene: TRBJ1-4
CDR3 protein: ASSTTGQAYEKLF

V gene: TRBV30
J gene: TRBJ1-2
CDR3 protein: AWSSGTSYGYT

V gene: TRBV29-1
J gene: TRBJ2-7
CDR3 protein: SVESPGTSGEYEQY

V gene: TRBV19
J gene: TRBJ2-1
CDR3 protein: ASSRDRLYNEQF

V gene: TRBV28
J gene: TRBJ2-7
CDR3 protein: ASRSLYEQY

V gene: TRBV28
J gene: TRBJ2-1
CDR3 protein: ASSPRLGQGYNEQF

V gene: TRBV5-8
J gene: TRBJ2-5
CDR3 protein: ASSLGETGGIQETQY

V gene: TRBV6-4
J gene: TRBJ2-1
CDR3 protein: ASSEEAGYYNEQF

V gene: TRBV27
J gene: TRBJ1-1
CDR3 protein: ASSLYPGVTF

V gene: TRBV6-4
J gene: TRBJ2-3
CDR3 protein: ASSAGTGATDTQY

V gene: TRBV18
J gene: TRBJ1-5
CDR3 protein: AATAGSNQPQH

V gene: TRBV29-1
J gene: TRBJ2-7
CDR3 protein: SVMDWTGPYEQY

V gene: TRBV12-5
J gene: TRBJ2-7
CDR3 protein: ASGFPSADRERGHEQY

V gene: TRBV9
J gene: TRBJ1-3
CDR3 protein: ASSVRGSGNTIY

V gene: TRBV19
J gene: TRBJ2-7
CDR3 protein: ASSVRGATYEQY

V gene: TRBV7-9
J gene: NA
CDR3 protein: ASSLDPGQGAYEQY

V gene: TRBV4-3
J gene: TRBJ2-3
CDR3 protein: ASSQAVLAGGTDTQY

V gene: TRBV5-5
J gene: TRBJ1-1
CDR3 protein: ASSLWAGMNTEAF

V gene: TRBV29-1
J gene: TRBJ2-2
CDR3 protein: SVPDKTSPGELF

V gene: TRBV6-6
J gene: NA
CDR3 protein: ASSTGTGFHEQY

V gene: TRBV18
J gene: TRBJ2-7
CDR3 protein: ASGSSGGYEQY

V gene: TRBV27
J gene: TRBJ2-7
CDR3 protein: ASSSLQDGQY

V gene: TRBV30
J gene: TRBJ2-7
CDR3 protein: AWSVTTQNEQY

V gene: TRBV9
J gene: TRBJ2-5
CDR3 protein: ASSASGNNQETQY

V gene: TRBV19
J gene: TRBJ2-1
CDR3 protein: ASSISGFYNEQF

V gene: TRBV28
J gene: TRBJ2-7
CDR3 protein: ASSPWGQGRYEQY